Listed below are T cell receptor beta chains from one sample, sequenced in a study of blood T cell repertoires in COVID-19. TCRdb's table, derived via immunoSEQ multiplex PCR, lists solely in-frame clones and lacks some. In the table there are fewer than 350,000 clones, about 90% of which are singletons. The sample was peripheral blood. The receptors derive from a woman under 40 who had recovered from COVID-19. The CDR3 runs from the conserved cysteine through the conserved F or W. D genes are given only for firm matches. Size values are once, few and many counts, or a class for expanded clones, and some rows have none.

J,V,size,D,CDR3,DNA
TRBJ2-5,TRBV5-1,-,TRBD2,CASSSLGGAGETQYF,TGCGCCAGCAGCTCCCTCGGGGGGGCCGGGGAGACCCAGTACTTC
TRBJ2-1,TRBV19,-,TRBD2,CASKVAGTNSQFF,TGTGCCAGTAAAGTAGCGGGGACCAACTCGCAGTTCTTC
TRBJ1-4,TRBV5-1,-,TRBD1,CASSHIGGGDEKLFF,TGCGCCAGCAGCCATATCGGAGGGGGCGATGAAAAACTGTTTTTT
TRBJ1-1,TRBV29-1,-,TRBD1,CSGDSPVNTEAFF,TGCAGCGGGGACAGTCCAGTGAACACTGAAGCTTTCTTT
TRBJ2-7,TRBV5-5,-,-,CASSYRGNEQYF,TGTGCCAGCAGTTATAGGGGTAACGAGCAGTACTTC
TRBJ1-2,TRBV19,-,-,CASSIVWEQYGYTF,TGTGCCAGTAGTATAGTGTGGGAGCAGTATGGCTACACCTTC
TRBJ1-2,TRBV7-2,-,TRBD1,CASTLQGPNYGYTF,TGTGCCAGCACCCTACAGGGGCCTAACTATGGCTACACCTTC
TRBJ2-4,TRBV19,-,TRBD1,CATSYSPGQGDKNIQYF,TGTGCCACCTCATATTCTCCGGGACAGGGGGACAAAAACATTCAGTACTTC
TRBJ2-1,TRBV19,-,TRBD2,CASSLQAGAASYNEQFF,TGTGCCAGTAGTCTCCAAGCGGGAGCGGCGTCCTACAATGAGCAGTTCTTC
TRBJ1-2,TRBV29-1,-,-,CSVEDRGANGYTF,TGCAGCGTTGAAGATCGGGGGGCGAATGGCTACACCTTC
TRBJ2-3,TRBV25-1,-,TRBD1,CASGQGSDTQYF,TGTGCCAGCGGACAGGGGTCAGATACGCAGTATTTT
TRBJ2-5,TRBV4-2,-,TRBD1,CASSRRQGAEETQYF,TGTGCCAGCAGCCGTAGGCAGGGGGCGGAAGAGACCCAGTACTTC
TRBJ2-7,TRBV6-1,-,-,CASSSVTYEQYF,TGTGCCTCATCGTCAGTAACCTACGAGCAGTACTTC
TRBJ2-1,TRBV18,-,TRBD2,CASSTVSGRGYNEQFF,TGTGCCAGCTCGACCGTTAGCGGGAGGGGATACAATGAGCAGTTCTTC
TRBJ1-6,TRBV5-6,-,-,CASSPPGGSNSPLHF,TGTGCCAGCAGCCCTCCGGGGGGGAGCAATTCACCCCTCCACTTT
TRBJ1-5,TRBV4-1,few,-,CASSRGGQPQHF,TGCGCCAGCAGCCGAGGGGGTCAGCCCCAGCATTTT
TRBJ2-7,TRBV6-5,-,TRBD2,CASRLAGGYEQYF,TGTGCCAGCAGACTAGCGGGGGGCTACGAGCAGTACTTC
TRBJ1-2,TRBV2,few,-,CASSISGGYTF,TGTGCCAGCAGTATCTCGGGTGGCTACACCTTC
TRBJ2-5,TRBV9,-,-,CASSPRVETQYF,TGTGCCAGCAGCCCCCGGGTGGAGACCCAGTACTTC
TRBJ2-5,TRBV29-1,-,TRBD2,CSVEGGDIQETQYF,TGCAGCGTTGAGGGAGGGGATATACAAGAGACCCAGTACTTC
TRBJ2-1,TRBV19,-,-,CASSGGQTYNEQFF,TGTGCCAGTAGTGGAGGACAGACCTACAATGAGCAGTTCTTC
TRBJ1-2,TRBV18,-,-,CASSPPYQVPSGYTF,TGTGCCAGCTCACCACCGTACCAGGTCCCAAGTGGCTACACCTTC